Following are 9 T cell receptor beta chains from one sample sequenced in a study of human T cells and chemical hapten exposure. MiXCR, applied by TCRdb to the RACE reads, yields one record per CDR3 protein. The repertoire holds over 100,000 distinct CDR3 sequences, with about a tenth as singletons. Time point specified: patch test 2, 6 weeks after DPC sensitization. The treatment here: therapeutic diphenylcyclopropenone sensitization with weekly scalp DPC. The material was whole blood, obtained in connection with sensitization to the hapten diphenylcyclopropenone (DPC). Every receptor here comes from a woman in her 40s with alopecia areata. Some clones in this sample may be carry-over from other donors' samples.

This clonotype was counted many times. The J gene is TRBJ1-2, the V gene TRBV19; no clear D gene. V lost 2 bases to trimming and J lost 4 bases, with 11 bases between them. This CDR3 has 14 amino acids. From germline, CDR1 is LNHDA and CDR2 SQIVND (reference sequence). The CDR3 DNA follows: TGTGCCAGTAGTATAATTCAACCGGGCTATGGCTACACCTTC. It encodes CASSIIQPGYGYTF.

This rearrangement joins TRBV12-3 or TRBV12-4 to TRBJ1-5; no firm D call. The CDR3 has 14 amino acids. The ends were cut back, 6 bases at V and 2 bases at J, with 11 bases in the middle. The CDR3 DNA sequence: TGTGCCAGCAGGGATTCAGGTGGCAATCAGCCCCAGCATTTT. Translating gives CASRDSGGNQPQHF.

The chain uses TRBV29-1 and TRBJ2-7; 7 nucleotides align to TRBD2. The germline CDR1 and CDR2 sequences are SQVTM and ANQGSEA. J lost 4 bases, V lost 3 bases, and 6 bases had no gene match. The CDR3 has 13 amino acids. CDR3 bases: TGCAGCGTTGAGAGTCGGGGGGAGTACGAGCAGTACTTC. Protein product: CSVESRGEYEQYF.

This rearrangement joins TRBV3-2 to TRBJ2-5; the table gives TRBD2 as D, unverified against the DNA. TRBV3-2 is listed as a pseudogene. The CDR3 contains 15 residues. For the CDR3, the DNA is TGTGCCAGCAGCCAGTCCGGACTAGCTGAAGAGACCCAGTACTTC. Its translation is CASSQSGLAEETQYF.

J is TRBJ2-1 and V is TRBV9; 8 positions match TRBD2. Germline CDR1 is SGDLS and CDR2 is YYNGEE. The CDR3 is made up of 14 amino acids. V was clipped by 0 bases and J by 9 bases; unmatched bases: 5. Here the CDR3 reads CASSVVSGVGEQFF. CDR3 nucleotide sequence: TGTGCCAGCAGCGTAGTTAGCGGGGTGGGTGAGCAGTTCTTC.

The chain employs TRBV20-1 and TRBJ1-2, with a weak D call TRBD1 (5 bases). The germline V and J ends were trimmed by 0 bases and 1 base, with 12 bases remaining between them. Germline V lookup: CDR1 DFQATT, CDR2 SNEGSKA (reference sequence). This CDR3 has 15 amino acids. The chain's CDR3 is CSARDGGMNNYGYTF. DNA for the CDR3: TGCAGTGCTAGAGATGGGGGGATGAATAACTATGGCTACACCTTC.

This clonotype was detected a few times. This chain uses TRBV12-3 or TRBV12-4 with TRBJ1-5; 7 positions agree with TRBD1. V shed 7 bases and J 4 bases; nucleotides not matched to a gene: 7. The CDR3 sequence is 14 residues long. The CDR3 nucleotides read TGTGCCAGCACCCAGGGACAGCAAAATCAGCCCCAGCATTTT. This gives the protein CASTQGQQNQPQHF.

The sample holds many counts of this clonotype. The CDR3 region is CASSQEGYKPYF. In nucleotides, the CDR3 is TGTGCCAGCAGCCAAGAGGGGTATAAACCTTACTTC. The chain couples TRBV3-1 to TRBJ2-7; no firm D call. Germline V gene data show CDR1 as LGHDT and CDR2 as YNNKEL (reference sequence). This CDR3 region has 12 residues. V shed 0 bases and J shed 13 bases, with 13 bases lying between them.

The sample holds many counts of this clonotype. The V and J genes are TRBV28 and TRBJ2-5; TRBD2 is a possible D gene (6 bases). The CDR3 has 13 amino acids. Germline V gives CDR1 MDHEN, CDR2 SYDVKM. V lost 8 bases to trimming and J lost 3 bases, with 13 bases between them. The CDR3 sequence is CASCHGGKETQYF. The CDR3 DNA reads TGTGCCAGCTGTCACGGGGGAAAAGAGACCCAGTACTTC.